The entry below describes one T cell receptor (beta chain). Antigen specificity is unknown. This entry is derived from a study of glioma-infiltrating T cells after dendritic cell vaccination. Study in general: Autologous tumor lysate was loaded overnight onto monocyte-derived dendritic cells grown 6 to 7 days with IL-4 and GM-CSF.

Looked up from germline, CDR1 is ENHRY and CDR2 is SYGVKD. V lost 3 bases and J lost 6; bases outside the gene matches: 4. This CDR3 contains 14 residues. Regarding the study as a whole: Higher pretreatment TIL content predicted longer progression-free time and survival.

Only patients with spare fresh-frozen tumor and over two years of follow-up were included. Profiled with immunoSEQ multiplex PCR; TCRdb holds only in-frame clones, not every one. The sample carries about 82,000 clones, around 90% recorded once. The sequence came from a human donor with glioblastoma. Sequencing used blood, obtained before dendritic cell vaccination. J is TRBJ2-1 and V is TRBV10-3, with 8 positions matching TRBD2. CDR3 protein: CAISERLAGNEQFF. As DNA, the CDR3 is TGTGCCATCAGTGAAAGGCTAGCGGGCAATGAGCAGTTCTTC.